These 5 T cell receptor beta chains share one sample of origin, sequenced in a study of blood T cell repertoires in COVID-19. This table comes from immunoSEQ multiplex PCR, and its TCRdb copy is limited to in-frame clones, with some not included. The table shows 200,000 to 300,000 clones, with about four fifths occurring only once. Sequenced material: PBMCs or T cells enriched from blood (not recorded which). The source of these receptors is a woman aged 40 to 55 who had been exposed to COVID-19.

The CDR3 here is CASSKRQGINTEAFF. DNA for the CDR3: TGTGCCAGCAGCAAACGACAGGGCATAAACACTGAAGCTTTCTTT. This chain uses TRBV7-3 with TRBJ1-1; 7 bases line up with TRBD1. CDR1 and CDR2 (germline): SGHTA, FQGTGA. CDR3 size: 15 residues. J lost 2 bases, V lost 5 bases, and 8 bases had no gene match.

The table lists this clone with a few counts. This chain connects TRBV11-2 to TRBJ2-1; D may be TRBD2 (6 bases). The CDR3 spans 13 residues. Germline V gene data show CDR1 as SGHAT and CDR2 as FQNNGV. Trimming left V 5 bases short and J 3 bases short, with 8 bases between. The CDR3 here is CASSTGGYNEQFF. The CDR3, as DNA: TGTGCCAGCAGCACCGGGGGCTACAATGAGCAGTTCTTC.

Turning to this clone: Other DNA sequences in the sample encode the same CDR3. This rearrangement joins TRBV4-1 to TRBJ1-2, with D possibly TRBD1 on 5 matching bases. The CDR3 extends over 15 amino acids. Germline lookup yields CDR1 MGHRA and CDR2 YSYEKL. V was shortened by 0 bases and J by 7 bases, with 15 bases between the two germline ends. CDR3 DNA sequence: TGCGCCAGCAGCCAAGAGTATCAGGGTTTGGGTGGCTACACCTTC. This gives the protein CASSQEYQGLGGYTF.

This clone was seen a single time. The rearrangement joins TRBV4-2 to TRBJ1-4, with D tentatively TRBD1 (6 bases). Per the germline V gene, CDR1 is LGHNA and CDR2 is YNFKEQ. Trimming cost V 5 bases and J 8 bases, with 18 bases left between them. There are 15 residues in the CDR3. Here the CDR3 reads CASSSPSGGAEKLFF. Here the CDR3 DNA reads TGTGCCAGCAGCTCCCCGTCGGGGGGCGCGGAAAAACTGTTTTTT.

V and J are TRBV7-2 and TRBJ2-1, with TRBD2 identical over 13 bases. V gave up 7 bases and J gave up 4 bases; unmatched junction bases: 4. The CDR3 runs to 15 residues. The germline V gene has CDR1 SGHTA and CDR2 FQGNSA. The CDR3: CASKGLAGLYNEQFF. The DNA of the CDR3 is TGTGCCAGCAAGGGACTAGCGGGGTTGTACAATGAGCAGTTCTTC.